The 27 T cell receptor beta chains listed next were all sequenced from one sample in a study of a mutant IDH1 vaccine in newly diagnosed glioma. Antigens for these TCRs are unknown. Only in-frame clones appear in the TCRdb table, and some are missing; sequencing was by immunoSEQ multiplex PCR. The sample yields around 57,000 clones, 89% seen once. The time point denotes: week 11, during vaccination. It was 300 ug of mutant IDH1 20-mer peptide that made up each vaccine dose, given with topical imiquimod. The input for sequencing was PBMCs, taken from a glioma patient whose treatment included an IDH1 peptide vaccine. Receptors were obtained from a man aged 40-49 years with glioma.

The V call is TRBV7-9, the J call TRBJ1-4; TRBD1 might be the D (6 bases). Germline V gene data show CDR1 as SEHNR and CDR2 as FQNEAQ (reference sequence). The CDR3 runs to 14 residues. Between the trimmed V and J ends, which lost 5 bases and 6 bases, there was a span of 13 bases. The CDR3 nucleotides read TGTGCCAGCAGCCCGGACAGACAGGATGAAAAACTGTTTTTT. It specifies CASSPDRQDEKLFF.

The chain uses TRBV5-4 and TRBJ2-1; D may match TRBD1 or TRBD2 (5 bases each). Between the trimmed V and J ends, which lost 0 bases and 0 bases, there was a span of 10 bases. Germline loops: CDR1 SGHNT, CDR2 YYREEE (reference sequence). The CDR3 runs to 16 residues. The CDR3 DNA reads TGTGCCAGCAGCTTGGCCGGGACCATCTCCTACAATGAGCAGTTCTTC. Encoded protein: CASSLAGTISYNEQFF.

The chain carries TRBV28 and TRBJ2-7, with D possibly being TRBD2 (6 bases). V was pared by 3 bases and J by 2 bases, with 11 bases between. The germline V gene encodes CDR1 MDHEN and CDR2 SYDVKM. The CDR3 spans 14 residues. The DNA for the CDR3 is TGTGCCAGCAGTTTGGGACTGCCGCCCTACGAGCAGTACGTC. It is translated as CASSLGLPPYEQYV.

The J gene is TRBJ1-5, the V gene TRBV15; D is unresolved. CDR3 length: 13 amino acids. CDR1 LNHNV and CDR2 YYDKDF come from the germline V gene (reference sequence). V was trimmed by 3 bases and J by 4 bases, leaving 7 bases between them. The CDR3 region is CATSRDGNQPQHF. Here the CDR3 DNA reads TGTGCCACCAGCAGGGATGGGAATCAGCCCCAGCATTTT.

The chain carries TRBV4-3 and TRBJ2-3; 7 positions agree with TRBD2. V lost 4 bases to trimming and J lost 9 bases; unmatched junction nucleotides: 13. This CDR3 comprises 15 residues. CDR1 is LGHNA, CDR2 YSLEER, per germline. This CDR3 reads CASSPQLAGVRTQYF. The CDR3 nucleotides are TGCGCCAGCAGCCCCCAACTGGCGGGAGTAAGGACGCAGTATTTT.

This clone was counted a single time. The chain has TRBV15 and TRBJ2-1; 8 nucleotides agree with TRBD2. Germline CDR1 is LNHNV and CDR2 is YYDKDF (reference sequence). V lost 2 bases and J lost 2; bases outside the gene matches: 8. CDR3 length: 17 amino acids. The CDR3 protein is CATSRPRFSGTYNEQFF. In DNA, the CDR3 is TGTGCCACCAGCAGACCCCGATTTAGCGGGACCTACAATGAGCAGTTCTTC.

J is TRBJ2-7 and V is TRBV28; weak D call: TRBD2 (5 bases). There are 16 residues in the CDR3. Trimming removed 5 bases from V and 2 bases from J, with 19 bases in between. Germline lookup yields CDR1 MDHEN and CDR2 SYDVKM. CDR3 DNA sequence: TGTGCCAGCAGTCCGGCGGACTTAGGGATTCCCTACGAGCAGTACTTC. This sequence encodes CASSPADLGIPYEQYF. The variable domain in full, completed from reference TRBV28 and TRBJ2-7, reads DVKVTQSSRYLVKRTGEKVFLECVQDMDHENMFWYRQDPGLGLRLIYFSYDVKMKEKGDIPEGYSVSREKKERFSLILESASTNQTSMYLCASSPADLGIPYEQYFGPGTRLTVT.

CDR3 loop: CASSQVTSNTYEQYF. Here the CDR3 DNA reads TGTGCCAGCAGCCAAGTAACTTCGAACACCTACGAGCAGTACTTC. The chain is built from TRBV4-2 and TRBJ2-7, with D hard to call. The CDR3 totals 15 residues. Deletions cut 1 base from V and 2 bases from J, with 12 bases between. Looked up from germline, CDR1 is LGHNA and CDR2 is YNFKEQ.

This chain links TRBV2 with TRBJ2-5, with D maybe TRBD1 (6 bases). V was shortened by 3 bases and J by 7 bases, with 21 bases between the two germline ends. The CDR3 covers 16 residues. Per germline, CDR1 SNHLY and CDR2 FYNNEI. The CDR3 sequence is CASSDHSGTTLGTQYF. The CDR3 DNA is TGTGCCAGCAGTGACCACTCCGGGACAACTCTCGGGACCCAGTACTTC.

V usage is TRBV7-9 and J usage is TRBJ2-1; the D gene is possibly TRBD2 (7 bases). The V end was cut by 5 bases, the J end by 3 bases, with 17 bases between. Germline V gene data show CDR1 as SEHNR and CDR2 as FQNEAQ (reference sequence). The CDR3 is 16 amino acids. CDR3 DNA sequence: TGTGCCAGCAGCCCCGTCCAGCGGGACATCTACAATGAGCAGTTCTTC. This sequence encodes CASSPVQRDIYNEQFF.

CDR3 in amino acids: CSVEVGAGQPQHF. The CDR3 DNA sequence: TGCAGCGTTGAAGTTGGGGCGGGTCAGCCCCAGCATTTT. The V call is TRBV29-1, the J call TRBJ1-5; D is possibly TRBD1 (5 bases). In germline, CDR1 is SQVTM, CDR2 ANQGSEA. V was shortened by 1 base and J by 6 bases, with 10 bases between the two germline ends. The CDR3 consists of 13 residues.

The chain couples TRBV29-1 to TRBJ2-3; D is possibly TRBD1 (5 bases). Germline CDR1 is SQVTM and CDR2 is ANQGSEA. CDR3 length equals 13 residues. Trimming cost V 0 bases and J 6 bases, with 10 bases left between them. CDR3 in DNA: TGCAGCGTTGAAGAGTGGGGCTTTGATACGCAGTATTTT. Protein product: CSVEEWGFDTQYF.

The rearrangement uses TRBV6-5 and TRBJ2-7; D is unclear. Germline assignment: CDR1 MNHEY and CDR2 SVGAGI. The CDR3 is 14 amino acids. V lost 5 bases and J 2 bases, leaving 13 bases between the germline ends. CDR3 amino acids: CASSRYVGAYEQYF. In nucleotides, the CDR3 is TGTGCCAGCAGTCGATACGTGGGTGCCTACGAGCAGTACTTC.

CDR3 sequence reads: CASSHSPLAFNEQFF. The DNA for the CDR3 is TGTGCCAGCAGCCATTCTCCACTAGCGTTCAATGAGCAGTTCTTC. V gene TRBV7-6 combines with J gene TRBJ2-1; 7 nucleotides line up with TRBD2. CDR3 length: 15 residues. From germline, CDR1 is SGHVS and CDR2 FNYEAQ. The V and J ends lost 5 bases and 6 bases, in that order; junction bases with no gene match: 10.

The chain carries TRBV7-2 and TRBJ1-2, with TRBD1 matching 7 bases. After removal of 1 base from V and 8 bases from J, the junction contained 4 bases not matched to a gene. The CDR3 sequence is 13 residues long. Germline CDR1 reads SGHTA; CDR2 reads FQGNSA. CDR3 in DNA: TGTGCCAGCAGCTTAGAACAGGGGATAGGCTACACCTTC. This encodes CASSLEQGIGYTF.

The rearrangement links TRBV7-9 to TRBJ2-7; a possible D gene is TRBD2 (5 bases). Germline V gives CDR1 SEHNR, CDR2 FQNEAQ (reference sequence). The CDR3 consists of 15 residues. Between the trimmed V and J ends, which lost 1 base and 4 bases, there was a span of 14 bases. The CDR3 coding sequence is TGTGCCAGCAGCTTAGGTTACGGGAAAGGGTACGAGCAGTACTTC. This gives the protein CASSLGYGKGYEQYF.

The rearrangement links TRBV10-3 to TRBJ2-3, with unresolved D. CDR3 length: 13 amino acids. With 10 bases removed from V and 3 bases from J, the gap between germline ends came to 14 bases. Looked up from germline, CDR1 is ENHRY and CDR2 is SYGVKD. The CDR3 nucleotides are TGTGCCAGCCACTCCGACCGTACAGATACGCAGTATTTT. It is translated as CASHSDRTDTQYF.

This rearrangement joins TRBV27 to TRBJ2-5, with D perhaps matching TRBD2 (5 bases). The CDR3 runs 14 residues. Per the germline V gene, CDR1 is MNHEY and CDR2 is SMNVEV (reference sequence). The V gene lost 5 bases and the J gene lost 4 bases, with 14 bases spanning the gap. CDR3 in DNA: TGTGCCAGCAGTCCTACTACTGGAGGAGAGACCCAGTACTTC. Its protein is CASSPTTGGETQYF.

The chain joins TRBV11-2 to TRBJ2-7; D ambiguous. Between the trimmed V and J ends, which lost 2 bases and 6 bases, there was a span of 17 bases. The CDR3 consists of 15 residues. Germline CDR1 reads SGHAT; CDR2 reads FQNNGV. Here the CDR3 reads CASSLTSGVVAEQYF. The CDR3 coding sequence is TGTGCCAGCAGCTTAACGTCGGGTGTGGTCGCCGAGCAGTACTTC. Looking up the rest from reference TRBV11-2 and TRBJ2-7 gives the full variable domain: EAGVAQSPRYKIIEKRQSVAFWCNPISGHATLYWYQQILGQGPKLLIQFQNNGVVDDSQLPKDRFSAERLKGVDSTLKIQPAKLEDSAVYLCASSLTSGVVAEQYFGPGTRLTVT.

The chain combines TRBV28 with TRBJ1-2; 11 bases match TRBD1. Trimming removed 6 bases from V and 3 bases from J; junction bases left unmatched: 6. The germline V gene encodes CDR1 MDHEN and CDR2 SYDVKM. The CDR3 contains 15 residues. The CDR3 protein is CASRKPGQGDYGYTF. DNA for the CDR3: TGTGCCAGCAGGAAACCGGGACAGGGGGACTATGGCTACACCTTC.

In DNA, the CDR3 is TGTGCCAGCAGCCCAGGGACAGGGGATTCATGGACCCAGTACTTC. Its translation is CASSPGTGDSWTQYF. The chain uses TRBV5-5 and TRBJ2-5, with 10 positions matching TRBD1. The ends lost 4 bases at V and 7 bases at J; junction bases unmatched: 10. Germline V lookup: CDR1 SGHKS, CDR2 YYEKEE (reference sequence). The CDR3 consists of 15 residues. The variable domain in full, with the rest retrieved from reference TRBV5-5 and TRBJ2-5, is DAGVTQSPTHLIKTRGQQVTLRCSPISGHKSVSWYQQVLGQGPQFIFQYYEKEERGRGNFPDRFSARQFPNYSSELNVNALLLGDSALYLCASSPGTGDSWTQYFGPGTRLLVL.

The chain couples TRBV2 to TRBJ2-2, with D tentatively TRBD1 or TRBD2 (5 bases each). Germline-derived CDR1 and CDR2 are SNHLY and FYNNEI. Trimming cost V 6 bases and J 4 bases, with 9 bases left between them. The CDR3 covers 13 residues. The CDR3 nucleotides are TGTGCCAGCAGACCCGGGACCACCGGGGAGCTGTTTTTT. It codes for CASRPGTTGELFF.

The chain recombines TRBV7-2 with TRBJ1-5; 9 nucleotides line up with TRBD1. The V gene's germline CDR1 is SGHTA and CDR2 FQGNSA. The CDR3 totals 16 residues. With 5 bases clipped from V and 1 base from J, the junction kept 6 bases outside the gene matches. CDR3 amino acids: CASSPGGTGSNQPQHF. The CDR3 coding sequence is TGTGCCAGCAGCCCGGGAGGGACAGGGAGCAATCAGCCCCAGCATTTT.

The chain links TRBV25-1 to TRBJ1-1, with D tentatively TRBD1 (5 bases). Trimming pared 1 base from V and 10 bases from J, leaving 19 bases between. This CDR3 comprises 15 residues. CDR1 and CDR2 from the germline V gene are MGHDK and SYGVNS. CDR3 in DNA: TGTGCCAGCAGTGAATTCTACATAGGACGGGGGGGAGCTTTCTTT. Encoded protein: CASSEFYIGRGGAFF.

V gene TRBV18 combines with J gene TRBJ2-3; no firm D call. CDR1 KGHSH and CDR2 LQKENI come from the germline V gene. The length of the CDR3 is 10 residues. V lost 8 bases to trimming and J lost 7 bases, with 7 bases between them. The CDR3, as DNA: TGTGCCAGCCCCGGGTATACGCAGTATTTT. Residues: CASPGYTQYF.

The rearrangement joins TRBV7-9 to TRBJ2-1, with 13 bases matching TRBD2. This CDR3 comprises 16 residues. Per the germline V gene, CDR1 is SEHNR and CDR2 is FQNEAQ (reference sequence). With 3 bases clipped from V and 7 bases from J, the junction kept 6 bases outside the gene matches. CDR3 in DNA: TGTGCCAGCAGCTTCCAACTAGCGGGGGGGCCAAATGAGCAGTTCTTC. Translation: CASSFQLAGGPNEQFF.

This clone was observed a single time. The rearrangement joins TRBV5-8 to TRBJ2-7; 10 bases fit TRBD2. Germline V CDR1 and CDR2: SGHTS, YDEGEE. The CDR3 consists of 16 residues. J gave up 5 bases and V 3 bases, and 11 bases lay outside the gene matches. This CDR3 is CASSSTRAGGVDEQYF. CDR3 DNA: TGTGCCAGCAGCTCAACCAGAGCGGGAGGGGTCGACGAGCAGTACTTC.